Listed here is a single T cell receptor beta chain. Hyperthyroidism patients were newly diagnosed, ill under 2 months, and aged 18 to 65 years. The record originates from a study of Graves' ophthalmopathy and Graves' hyperthyroidism. Germline V gene lookup returns CDR1 PRHDT and CDR2 FYEKMQ (reference sequence). The CDR3 has 15 residues. V was cut by 3 bases and J by 3 bases, with 12 bases left in between. RNA transcripts served as template for amplifying TCR beta CDR3 sequences. The first round was an RT-PCR with HTBI primers, and the second round was a multiplex PCR. TCRdb redid the calling of the multiplex PCR reads with MiXCR, one entry per CDR3 protein. The repertoire holds roughly 610,000 distinct CDR3 sequences, with 22% as singletons.

This chain connects TRBV13 to TRBJ1-3; D is undetermined. The source is a woman under 30 with stable Graves' hyperthyroidism. Some clones in this sample may be carry-over from other donors' samples. Sample: peripheral blood. CDR3 coding DNA: TGTGCCAGCAGCTTCCCCCGGGCATATGGAAACACCATATATTTT. Its translation: CASSFPRAYGNTIYF.